The 10 T cell receptor beta chains in this list originate from one sample, sequenced in a study of blood T cell repertoires in COVID-19. The method was immunoSEQ multiplex PCR; TCRdb's version includes in-frame clones alone and lacks a portion of them. This table holds about 34,000 clones, more than 70% found once. The sample comprised peripheral blood. The receptor set was obtained from a man older than 75 with active or convalescent COVID-19.

The chain couples TRBV30 to TRBJ2-7; no definite D call. The CDR3 is 12 amino acids. V dropped 8 bases and J dropped 3 bases, with 14 bases sitting between them. Germline V gene lookup returns CDR1 GTSNPN and CDR2 SVGIG (reference sequence). CDR3 DNA: TGTGCCGGGGTTGGGCTAAGCTACGAGCAGTACTTC. Protein: CAGVGLSYEQYF.

V gene TRBV19 combines with J gene TRBJ2-6, with a possible D match to TRBD2 (5 bases). V was cut by 10 bases and J by 3 bases, with 13 bases left in between. Germline V gives CDR1 LNHDA, CDR2 SQIVND (reference sequence). The length of the CDR3 is 14 residues. Here the CDR3 reads CATKGGRGANVLTF. Written as DNA, the CDR3 is TGTGCCACCAAGGGCGGGCGTGGGGCCAACGTCCTGACTTTC.

This clone turned up a few times. J is TRBJ2-2 and V is TRBV20-1; D perhaps matches TRBD2 (6 bases). This CDR3 region has 14 residues. CDR1 and CDR2 (germline): DFQATT, SNEGSKA (reference sequence). V lost 3 bases and J 0 bases, leaving 8 bases between the germline ends. CDR3 DNA: TGCAGTGCTAGTGGGACTTCGAACACCGGGGAGCTGTTTTTT. It is translated as CSASGTSNTGELFF.

The V and J genes are TRBV6-5 and TRBJ2-1, with D perhaps matching TRBD1 (7 bases). The V and J ends lost 8 bases and 8 bases respectively, with 19 bases between them. Germline-derived CDR1 and CDR2 are MNHEY and SVGAGI. CDR3 length: 14 amino acids. Written as DNA, the CDR3 is TGTGCCAGCGAGGGGGCCGCGGGGAGCGATGAGCAGTTCTTC. This translates into CASEGAAGSDEQFF.

The CDR3 DNA is TGTGCCAGCAGTTTAAAGGGACTAGCGTCTAGCACAGATACGCAGTATTTT. It encodes CASSLKGLASSTDTQYF. V usage is TRBV28 and J usage is TRBJ2-3, with 10 nucleotides matching TRBD2. The CDR3 covers 17 residues. The trim removed 2 bases at V and 0 bases at J, leaving 5 bases unmatched. Germline V CDR1 and CDR2: MDHEN, SYDVKM.

This clone was counted once. The chain combines TRBV27 with TRBJ2-6; 12 nucleotides align to TRBD1. Germline V gene sequence: CDR1 MNHEY, CDR2 SMNVEV (reference sequence). This CDR3 spans 20 amino acids. With 5 bases clipped from V and 7 bases from J, the junction kept 18 bases outside the gene matches. CDR3 in DNA: TGTGCCAGCAGTGAATCAACCCCGGGACAGGGGGCTTTAGGTGCCAACGTCCTGACTTTC. This gives the protein CASSESTPGQGALGANVLTF.

V and J are TRBV6-6 and TRBJ1-1, with D unresolved. The germline gives CDR1 MNHNY, CDR2 SVGAGI (reference sequence). The germline V and J ends were trimmed by 0 bases and 8 bases, with 7 bases remaining between them. The CDR3 runs to 12 residues. The CDR3 protein is CASSYSLVEAFF. The CDR3 DNA reads as TGTGCCAGCAGTTACTCCCTTGTCGAAGCTTTCTTT.

Remarks on this clone: Other DNA variants within this sample encode the same CDR3. The chain recombines TRBV7-9 with TRBJ1-2, with unresolved D. V gave up 6 bases and J gave up 12 bases, with 14 bases separating them. Germline loops: CDR1 SEHNR, CDR2 FQNEAQ (reference sequence). The CDR3 has 11 amino acids. In DNA form, the CDR3 reads TGTGCCAGCAGGCGAGAGGCGGATCACACCTTC. This sequence encodes CASRREADHTF.

The chain carries TRBV19 and TRBJ2-2, with 8 nucleotides matching TRBD1. This CDR3 region has 14 residues. With 3 bases clipped from V and 8 bases from J, the junction kept 5 bases outside the gene matches. CDR1 is LNHDA, CDR2 SQIVND, per germline (reference sequence). CDR3 nucleotide sequence: TGTGCCAGTAGTATCCAGGGGGCGGTAGGGGAGCTGTTTTTT. Residues: CASSIQGAVGELFF.

This chain uses TRBV7-8 with TRBJ2-1; TRBD2 matches at 13 bases. This CDR3 contains 16 residues. Losses at the gene ends were 4 bases for V and 6 bases for J; bases not matched to a gene: 6. Per germline, CDR1 SGHVS and CDR2 FQNEAQ. CDR3 coding DNA: TGTGCCAGCAGCTCCGGGACTAGCGGGACTTTCAATGAGCAGTTCTTC. It specifies CASSSGTSGTFNEQFF.